The 19 T cell receptor beta chains below all came from one sample that was sequenced in a study of shared clonotypes between healthy human individuals. The protocol was immunoSEQ multiplex PCR, while the TCRdb copy is restricted to in-frame clones and leaves out a portion. The repertoire consists of about 450,000 clones, with 79% occurring once and the leading ten covering approximately 12%. Specimen: PBMCs. The source is a woman between 35 and 50 years old in good health. Some clones in this sample may be carry-over from other donors' samples.

V gene TRBV11-2 combines with J gene TRBJ2-7; D gene uncertain. CDR1 is SGHAT and CDR2 is FQNNGV in the germline V gene. There are 11 residues in the CDR3. V lost 6 bases and J lost 4, with 7 bases in between. CDR3 sequence reads: CASRDHYEQYF. The CDR3 region has the DNA TGTGCCAGCAGAGACCATTACGAGCAGTACTTC.

The gene calls are TRBV19 and TRBJ2-3; a possible D gene is TRBD1 (5 bases). V lost 6 bases and J lost 7, with 20 bases in between. Per the germline V gene, CDR1 is LNHDA and CDR2 is SQIVND (reference sequence). This CDR3 has 15 amino acids. CDR3 DNA: TGTGCCAGTAGGCGACAGACCGGCGAGGATCATACGCAGTATTTT. Residues: CASRRQTGEDHTQYF. Variable domain in full (rest from reference TRBV19 and TRBJ2-3): DGGITQSPKYLFRKEGQNVTLSCEQNLNHDAMYWYRQDPGQGLRLIYYSQIVNDFQKGDIAEGYSVSREKKESFPLTVTSAQKNPTAFYLCASRRQTGEDHTQYFGPGTRLTVL.

V is TRBV6-1 and J is TRBJ2-5; 9 bases are shared with TRBD2. Germline-derived CDR1 and CDR2 are MNHNS and SASEGT. J lost 1 base, V lost 4 bases, and 1 base had no gene match. This CDR3 spans 14 amino acids. This CDR3 is CASSVSGGQETQYF. The CDR3 nucleotides read TGTGCCAGCAGTGTTAGCGGGGGCCAAGAGACCCAGTACTTC.

The chain employs TRBV7-2 and TRBJ2-7; TRBD1 aligns across 10 bases. Trimming cost V 5 bases and J 10 bases; bases outside gene matches: 11. The length of the CDR3 is 14 residues. CDR1 is SGHTA, CDR2 FQGNSA, per germline. Written as DNA, the CDR3 is TGTGCCAGCAGCCGGGGACCGGGACAGGGGCCCCAGTACTTC. This gives the protein CASSRGPGQGPQYF.

This chain joins TRBV13 and TRBJ1-2; D gene uncertain. The CDR3 is 15 residues long. Germline V gives CDR1 PRHDT, CDR2 FYEKMQ (reference sequence). V gave up 0 bases and J gave up 4 bases, with 12 bases separating them. CDR3 bases: TGTGCCAGCAGCTTAGGCCGCGCGTCGTCCTATGGCTACACCTTC. Its translation: CASSLGRASSYGYTF.

This sequence joins TRBV6-6 and TRBJ2-6, with D possibly being TRBD1 (5 bases). The germline V and J ends were trimmed by 4 bases and 2 bases, with 9 bases remaining between them. CDR3 length: 15 residues. The germline V gene has CDR1 MNHNY and CDR2 SVGAGI (reference sequence). CDR3 amino acids: CASSLGVPGANVLTF. DNA of the CDR3: TGTGCCAGCAGTTTAGGGGTACCTGGGGCCAACGTCCTGACTTTC.

V and J are TRBV7-9 and TRBJ2-7; 12 bases line up with TRBD2. Per the germline V gene, CDR1 is SEHNR and CDR2 is FQNEAQ (reference sequence). With 3 bases clipped from V and 6 bases from J, the junction kept 3 bases outside the gene matches. This CDR3 contains 14 residues. Written as DNA, the CDR3 is TGTGCCAGCAGCTTTTGGACTAGCGGGACCGAGCAGTACTTC. Translated, it gives CASSFWTSGTEQYF. The full variable domain, completed using reference TRBV7-9 and TRBJ2-7, is DTGVSQNPRHKITKRGQNVTFRCDPISEHNRLYWYRQTLGQGPEFLTYFQNEAQLEKSRLLSDRFSAERPKGSFSTLEIQRTEQGDSAMYLCASSFWTSGTEQYFGPGTRLTVT.

The CDR3 region has the DNA TGTGCCAGCAGCCCACAGGGATCGGGCACCGGGGAGCTGTTTTTT. Translating it yields CASSPQGSGTGELFF. J is TRBJ2-2 and V is TRBV11-2; tentative D call: TRBD1 (6 bases). Between the trimmed V and J ends, which lost 5 bases and 4 bases, there was a span of 14 bases. There are 15 residues in the CDR3. Germline CDR1 is SGHAT and CDR2 is FQNNGV.

The table lists this clone with many counts. A junction boundary mismatches the germline segment, possibly from a read error. The rearrangement uses TRBV10-3 and TRBJ1-5, with TRBD1 as a possible D gene (5 bases). Germline-derived CDR1 and CDR2 are ENHRY and SYGVKD. This CDR3 has 14 amino acids. The CDR3 is CASSYGTENQPQHF. The CDR3 nucleotides read TGTGCCAGCAGTTACGGGACGGAGAATCAGCCCCAGCATTTT.

V gene TRBV29-1 combines with J gene TRBJ2-2, with 9 bases that match TRBD2. The CDR3 is 12 residues long. Germline CDR1 SQVTM, CDR2 ANQGSEA. The V and J ends lost 7 bases and 6 bases, in that order; junction bases with no gene match: 3. Written as DNA, the CDR3 is TGCAGCGGGCGGGAGGGTGCCGGGGAGCTGTTTTTT. As protein: CSGREGAGELFF.

The V and J genes are TRBV18 and TRBJ2-7; 8 bases match TRBD1. V shed 0 bases and J 9 bases; nucleotides not matched to a gene: 22. Germline V gives CDR1 KGHSH, CDR2 LQKENI. There are 19 residues in the CDR3. CDR3 sequence reads: CASSPPPEDRANSHYGQYF. The DNA for the CDR3 is TGTGCCAGCTCACCACCCCCCGAGGACAGGGCCAATTCTCACTATGGGCAGTACTTC.

CDR3 in amino acids: CAIRAGGTSTDTQYF. In DNA, the CDR3 is TGTGCCATCAGAGCGGGAGGCACTAGCACAGATACGCAGTATTTT. This chain joins TRBV10-3 and TRBJ2-3, with TRBD2 matching over 9 bases. The V gene end was trimmed by 6 bases and the J gene end by 0 bases; junction bases not matched to a gene: 4. Germline CDR1 ENHRY, CDR2 SYGVKD. The CDR3 has 15 residues.

The chain is built from TRBV4-1 and TRBJ2-7; D remains ambiguous. Per the germline V gene, CDR1 is MGHRA and CDR2 is YSYEKL. Trimming took 1 base from V and 3 from J, leaving 13 bases between them. The CDR3 extends over 15 amino acids. This chain's CDR3 is CASSQVVSDGYEQYF. Here the CDR3 DNA reads TGCGCCAGCAGCCAAGTTGTGTCGGACGGCTACGAGCAGTACTTC.

This clone was detected only a few times. This chain uses TRBV30 with TRBJ2-7, with D possibly TRBD1 on 6 matching bases. Per the germline V gene, CDR1 is GTSNPN and CDR2 is SVGIG (reference sequence). CDR3 size: 13 residues. V was clipped by 4 bases and J by 3 bases, with 13 bases between them. CDR3 sequence (DNA): TGTGCCTGGAAGCCTGGACAGCACTACGAGCAGTACTTC. Translating gives CAWKPGQHYEQYF.

The rearrangement joins TRBV9 to TRBJ2-5; 9 bases agree with TRBD2. The CDR3 runs 15 residues. Germline loops: CDR1 SGDLS, CDR2 YYNGEE. V was clipped by 3 bases and J by 5 bases; unmatched bases: 8. The CDR3 region has the DNA TGTGCCAGCAGCGCTAGCGGGACCTTTGGTGAGACCCAGTACTTC. This translates into CASSASGTFGETQYF.

The V and J genes are TRBV29-1 and TRBJ2-3; no clear D. Trimming cost V 6 bases and J 7 bases, with 8 bases left between them. The CDR3 spans 10 residues. Germline CDR1 is SQVTM and CDR2 is ANQGSEA. The CDR3 spells CSVIVNTQYF. The CDR3 nucleotides are TGCAGCGTCATCGTAAATACGCAGTATTTT.

The chain carries TRBV30 and TRBJ2-7; D uncertain. Trimming pared 2 bases from V and 4 bases from J, leaving 15 bases between. CDR3 length equals 14 residues. Germline V CDR1 and CDR2: GTSNPN, SVGIG (reference sequence). Written as DNA, the CDR3 is TGTGCCTGGAGTAGGAGTCTTCAGGCGTACGAGCAGTACTTC. Its protein is CAWSRSLQAYEQYF.

CDR3 sequence: CASSLGTSQDQETQYF. Here the CDR3 DNA reads TGTGCCAGCAGCTTAGGGACTAGCCAAGACCAAGAGACCCAGTACTTC. The rearrangement joins TRBV11-2 to TRBJ2-5, with TRBD2 matching 8 bases. The CDR3 sequence is 16 residues long. Germline V gene data show CDR1 as SGHAT and CDR2 as FQNNGV. V trimming: 1 base; J trimming: 0 bases; junction bases outside the gene matches: 4. Filled out from reference TRBV11-2 and TRBJ2-5, the complete variable domain reads EAGVAQSPRYKIIEKRQSVAFWCNPISGHATLYWYQQILGQGPKLLIQFQNNGVVDDSQLPKDRFSAERLKGVDSTLKIQPAKLEDSAVYLCASSLGTSQDQETQYFGPGTRLLVL.

The chain uses TRBV9 and TRBJ2-3; D assignment may be TRBD1 or TRBD2 (5 bases each). Looked up from germline, CDR1 is SGDLS and CDR2 is YYNGEE. The CDR3 runs 16 residues. Trimming left V 0 bases short and J 6 bases short, with 17 bases between. CDR3 in amino acids: CASSVAAGAGSDTQYF. CDR3 bases: TGTGCCAGCAGCGTAGCCGCCGGGGCAGGCTCCGATACGCAGTATTTT.